The clone carrying this T cell receptor beta chain was seen a single time. This entry comes from a study of shared T cell receptors in the human thymus. The CDR3 is made up of 15 amino acids. J gave up 0 bases and V 2 bases, and 1 base lay outside the gene matches. The V gene's germline CDR1 is SGHDT and CDR2 YYEEEE. Repertoires were generated with immunoSEQ multiplex PCR, while TCRdb's copy carries only in-frame clones and drops some. The sample gives 500,000 to 850,000 clones, around 87% of which show up once; just under 0.0095% is in the top ten. The same sample was also studied in work on human thymus T cells.

Material: thymocytes. The rearrangement links TRBV5-6 to TRBJ1-4; 7 bases agree with TRBD1. This clonotype originated in a boy in the first two years of life with a congenital heart defect. CDR3 coding DNA: TGTGCCAGCAGCTTAACAGGGGCAACTAATGAAAAACTGTTTTTT. This gives the protein CASSLTGATNEKLFF.